This passage covers 2 T cell receptor beta chains from one sample sequenced in a study of Ad26.COV2.S vaccination and SARS-CoV-2 variants. Assay: immunoSEQ multiplex PCR; the TCRdb copy retains only in-frame clones and omits some. The sample includes almost 400,000 clones, 75% to 90% seen only once; the top ten take under 2%. Treatment in this sample: 15 to 20 received Ad26.COV2.S at low or high dose, single or two shots; roughly five received placebo; per-sample allocation not given. Sampling took place 63 days after the first vaccine or placebo injection. The material was peripheral blood, obtained in a trial of Ad26.COV2.S vaccine versus placebo. These receptor sequences come from a person between 18 and 65 years old who received the Ad26.COV2.S COVID-19 vaccine or a placebo.

This clone has just one count. The chain couples TRBV7-2 to TRBJ2-1, with 7 bases identical to TRBD2. There are 14 residues in the CDR3. Trimming at V came to 2 bases and at J to 8 bases, leaving 6 bases not matched to a gene. The germline gives CDR1 SGHTA, CDR2 FQGNSA. This CDR3 is CASSLFAGDHEQFF. Here the CDR3 DNA reads TGTGCCAGCAGCTTATTCGCGGGGGACCATGAGCAGTTCTTC.

The rearrangement joins TRBV2 to TRBJ2-5; 11 bases agree with TRBD1. V gave up 8 bases and J gave up 5 bases; unmatched junction bases: 10. Germline loops: CDR1 SNHLY, CDR2 FYNNEI. The CDR3 contains 15 residues. The CDR3 nucleotides are TGTGCCAGCCCCCTCGAGGGACAGGGGGTCGAGACCCAGTACTTC. Its protein is CASPLEGQGVETQYF.